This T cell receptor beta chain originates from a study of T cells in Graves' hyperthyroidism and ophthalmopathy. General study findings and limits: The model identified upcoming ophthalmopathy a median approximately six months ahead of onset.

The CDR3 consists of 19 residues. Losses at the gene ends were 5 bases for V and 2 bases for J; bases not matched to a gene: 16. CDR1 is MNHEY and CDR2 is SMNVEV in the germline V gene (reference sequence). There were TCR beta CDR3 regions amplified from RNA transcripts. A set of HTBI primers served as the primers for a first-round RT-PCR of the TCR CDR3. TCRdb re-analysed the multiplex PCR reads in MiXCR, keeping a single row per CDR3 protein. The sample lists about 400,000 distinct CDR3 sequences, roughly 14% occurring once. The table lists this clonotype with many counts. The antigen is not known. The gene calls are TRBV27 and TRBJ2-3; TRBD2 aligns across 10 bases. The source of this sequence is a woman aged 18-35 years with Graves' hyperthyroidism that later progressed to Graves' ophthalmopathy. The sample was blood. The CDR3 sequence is CASSPAPPLLAGNTDTQYF. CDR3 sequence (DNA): TGTGCCAGCAGTCCCGCACCCCCCCTACTAGCGGGAAACACAGATACGCAGTATTTT.